The 14 T cell receptor beta chains reported below all come from one sample, sequenced in a study of blood T cell repertoires in COVID-19. TCRdb keeps only in-frame clones here, not all; method: immunoSEQ multiplex PCR. The sample contains about 320,000 clones, approximately 85% of which appear only once. The sample consisted of peripheral blood. The receptors come from a human donor in a cohort sampled during active COVID-19.

This chain joins TRBV6-5 and TRBJ2-1; 9 nucleotides line up with TRBD1. The germline CDR1 and CDR2 sequences are MNHEY and SVGAGI. The V and J ends lost 4 bases and 3 bases, in that order; junction bases with no gene match: 4. The CDR3 extends over 15 amino acids. The CDR3 loop reads CASSFGTGNYNEQFF. The CDR3 bases are TGTGCCAGCAGTTTTGGGACAGGGAACTACAATGAGCAGTTCTTC.

The chain uses TRBV4-2 and TRBJ2-5; the match to TRBD1 covers 11 bases. Trimming took 0 bases from V and 5 from J; bases not matched to a gene: 5. The CDR3 runs to 16 residues. Germline assignment: CDR1 LGHNA and CDR2 YNFKEQ. The CDR3 spells CASSQDWDRGWETQYF. The CDR3 DNA is TGTGCCAGCAGCCAAGACTGGGACAGGGGGTGGGAGACCCAGTACTTC.

The genes are TRBV24-1 and TRBJ2-3, with 9 positions matching TRBD2. The germline gives CDR1 KGHDR, CDR2 SFDVKD. CDR3 length equals 20 residues. V shed 4 bases and J 3 bases; nucleotides not matched to a gene: 19. The CDR3 nucleotides read TGTGCCACCAGTGACCCCAATGGCAGCGGGGGGTCCAACCCGACAGATACGCAGTATTTT. It specifies CATSDPNGSGGSNPTDTQYF.

The chain links TRBV12-5 to TRBJ1-1; 9 bases match TRBD1. The CDR3 contains 18 residues. The germline V gene encodes CDR1 LGHNT and CDR2 FRNRAP. The junction had 8 bases not matched to a gene; V was cut back by 0 bases and J by 0 bases. Written as DNA, the CDR3 is TGTGCTAGTGGTTTGGTACAGAGTACAGGGGGCATGAACACTGAAGCTTTCTTT. Residues: CASGLVQSTGGMNTEAFF.

The rearrangement links TRBV19 to TRBJ2-7; tentative D call: TRBD1 (5 bases). Trimming took 0 bases from V and 5 from J, leaving 8 bases between them. The length of the CDR3 is 13 residues. Germline assignment: CDR1 LNHDA and CDR2 SQIVND (reference sequence). In DNA, the CDR3 is TGTGCCAGTAGTATAGAAGAAGGGGACGAGCAGTACTTC. This codes for CASSIEEGDEQYF.

The rearrangement joins TRBV15 to TRBJ1-1, with D perhaps matching TRBD1 (6 bases). Germline values: CDR1 LNHNV, CDR2 YYDKDF (reference sequence). V was trimmed by 0 bases and J by 8 bases, leaving 16 bases between them. The CDR3 spans 15 residues. CDR3 sequence: CATSRDHRAQLEAFF. The CDR3 DNA reads as TGTGCCACCAGCAGAGATCACAGGGCCCAATTGGAAGCTTTCTTT.

This chain joins TRBV4-1 and TRBJ1-5, with TRBD1 as a possible D gene (5 bases). The V gene's germline CDR1 is MGHRA and CDR2 YSYEKL. This CDR3 contains 13 residues. V lost 4 bases to trimming and J lost 4 bases, with 8 bases between them. The CDR3 DNA sequence: TGCGCCAGCAGCCGCGGGACTAATCAGCCCCAGCATTTT. This gives the protein CASSRGTNQPQHF.

V and J are TRBV7-9 and TRBJ1-1, with D possibly matching TRBD1 (6 bases). Germline CDR1 SEHNR, CDR2 FQNEAQ (reference sequence). The CDR3 loop spans 14 amino acids. The germline V and J ends were trimmed by 2 bases and 9 bases, with 16 bases remaining between them. CDR3 nucleotides: TGTGCCAGCAGCTTATCAGGGGCCGGGGAAAAAGCTTTCTTT. Residues: CASSLSGAGEKAFF.

This chain connects TRBV14 to TRBJ2-1, with a weak D call TRBD1 (6 bases). The V gene lost 4 bases and the J gene lost 13 bases, with 20 bases spanning the gap. The CDR3 is made up of 14 amino acids. Germline V lookup: CDR1 SGHDN, CDR2 FVKESK. CDR3 residues: CASSPRNRETRQFF. Here the CDR3 DNA reads TGTGCCAGCAGCCCGAGAAACAGGGAAACTAGACAGTTCTTC.

The chain couples TRBV5-8 to TRBJ2-1, with a weak D call TRBD1 (6 bases). The CDR3 loop spans 13 amino acids. Germline V CDR1 and CDR2: SGHTS, YDEGEE. V was trimmed by 4 bases and J by 7 bases, leaving 12 bases between them. The CDR3: CASSIWGRNEQFF. The CDR3 bases are TGTGCCAGCAGCATCTGGGGGCGTAATGAGCAGTTCTTC.

The rearrangement uses TRBV6-6 and TRBJ1-1, with a possible D match to TRBD1 (5 bases). This CDR3 comprises 12 residues. Trimming took off 8 bases at V and 6 bases at J, with 13 bases between the two ends. Germline V gene lookup returns CDR1 MNHNY and CDR2 SVGAGI (reference sequence). In nucleotides, the CDR3 is TGTGCCAGCTCTATCCCGGGGGCTGAAGCTTTCTTT. Protein: CASSIPGAEAFF.

The chain is built from TRBV20-1 and TRBJ2-4; a possible D gene is TRBD2 (5 bases). The CDR3 loop spans 13 amino acids. Per germline, CDR1 DFQATT and CDR2 SNEGSKA (reference sequence). Trimming stripped 3 bases from V and 6 bases from J, with 12 bases between. CDR3 nucleotide sequence: TGCAGTGCTAGTCCCTGGGAGATAAACATTCAGTACTTC. This codes for CSASPWEINIQYF.

The gene calls are TRBV3-1 (or the pseudogene TRBV3-2) and TRBJ2-5, with 7 bases identical to TRBD1. The CDR3 spans 14 residues. Germline V gives CDR1 LGHDT, CDR2 YNNKEL (reference sequence). The V segment lost 3 bases and the J segment 2 bases; nucleotides outside the gene matches: 3. The chain's CDR3 is CASSHPTGQETQYF. As DNA, the CDR3 is TGTGCCAGCAGCCATCCGACAGGGCAAGAGACCCAGTACTTC.

The chain uses TRBV7-9 and TRBJ1-4; D perhaps matches TRBD1 (5 bases). The V gene's germline CDR1 is SEHNR and CDR2 FQNEAQ (reference sequence). The CDR3 covers 15 residues. The V end was cut by 0 bases, the J end by 7 bases, with 12 bases between. The CDR3 reads CASSLAQGRGEKLFF. The CDR3 DNA sequence: TGTGCCAGCAGCTTAGCGCAGGGTAGAGGTGAAAAACTGTTTTTT. Full variable domain (missing parts from reference TRBV7-9 and TRBJ1-4): DTGVSQNPRHKITKRGQNVTFRCDPISEHNRLYWYRQTLGQGPEFLTYFQNEAQLEKSRLLSDRFSAERPKGSFSTLEIQRTEQGDSAMYLCASSLAQGRGEKLFFGSGTQLSVL.